This T cell receptor (beta chain) was obtained from a study of blood T cell repertoires in COVID-19. Study-level background: Spain, Italy and the United States supplied samples that represented acute and convalescent COVID-19.

In this sample, this clone turned up a few times. The CDR3 extends over 15 amino acids. V gave up 0 bases and J gave up 0 bases, with 7 bases separating them. Germline V gene lookup returns CDR1 SSHAT and CDR2 FNYEAQ (reference sequence). Authors' processing steps: Amplified reference gene primers provided the basis for estimating nucleated cell counts. Libraries were prepared by immunoSEQ multiplex PCR; TCRdb keeps only in-frame clonotypes and omits some of them. V and J calls plus clone size are reproduced from that table; the DNA served to infer D and trimming. Of around 180,000 clones in the sample, over 65% were seen once.

This receptor was taken from a woman at least 80 years old with acute or convalescent COVID-19. What was sequenced was peripheral blood. This chain uses TRBV7-7 with TRBJ2-3; tentatively, D is TRBD2 (5 bases). The CDR3 protein is CASSLAGVSTDTQYF. The CDR3, as DNA: TGTGCCAGCAGCTTAGCGGGAGTGAGCACAGATACGCAGTATTTT.